One sample yielded the 12 T cell receptor beta chains listed below, sequenced in a study of post-analysis software for immune sequencing data (dated by TCRdb to 2014 to 2015). The library was prepared using PCR. Reads for this sample came from an Illumina HiSeq 2500. To reduce PCR and sequencing biases, unique molecular identifiers were built into the TCR beta cDNA libraries. TCRdb ran its own pipeline on the public reads, namely fastp trimming at Q25 and MiXCR clone calling, and kept in-frame beta chains. Each entry merges the rows of one CDR3 protein and shows their most common DNA and genes. Recorded for this sample are a few hundred thousand distinct CDR3 sequences; 36% of them occurred a single time. Jointly, the top ten make up around 4.8% of the sample. For these TCRs, the target antigens are not known. Points the paper makes about the study in general: Significantly higher frequencies in patients than in controls were found for five TRBV segments, including TRBV5-6, TRBV5-1 and TRBV20-1.

The sequenced sample was blood. The source is a girl aged 5-17 years with multiple sclerosis.

This sequence joins TRBV3-1 and TRBJ2-7; 9 bases agree with TRBD1. The germline CDR1 and CDR2 sequences are LGHDT and YNNKEL (reference sequence). There are 15 residues in the CDR3. V lost 5 bases to trimming and J lost 7 bases; unmatched junction nucleotides: 12. The CDR3 DNA reads TGTGCCAGCAGCGAACGGGACAGGGTTCTGGGAGAGCAGTACTTC. This gives the protein CASSERDRVLGEQYF.

The chain couples TRBV5-1 to TRBJ1-4; 7 positions match TRBD1. The trim removed 0 bases at V and 3 bases at J, leaving 2 bases unmatched. CDR1 is SGHRS and CDR2 is YFSETQ in the germline V gene. The CDR3 extends over 15 amino acids. The CDR3, as DNA: TGCGCCAGCAGCTTGGGGGACAGCTCTAATGAAAAACTGTTTTTT. This translates into CASSLGDSSNEKLFF.

A remark on this clonotype: It may be a read error: a sequence one base away is much more abundant. The gene calls are TRBV15 and TRBJ2-5; 10 bases are shared with TRBD2. The germline V gene encodes CDR1 LNHNV and CDR2 YYDKDF (reference sequence). This CDR3 has 16 residues. J gave up 11 bases and V 0 bases, and 12 bases lay outside the gene matches. CDR3 residues: CATSRDVLAGEYEQYF. Here the CDR3 DNA reads TGTGCCACCAGCAGAGATGTTCTAGCGGGAGAATATGAGCAGTACTTC. The full variable domain, in which reference TRBV15 and TRBJ2-5 provide the parts outside the CDR3, is DAMVIQNPRYQVTQFGKPVTLSCSQTLNHNVMYWYQQKSSQAPKLLFHYYDKDFNNEADTPDNFQSRRPNTSFCFLDIRSPGLGDTAMYLCATSRDVLAGEYEQYFGPGTRLLVL.

In this sample, this clonotype turned up many times. The chain carries TRBV15 and TRBJ1-2, with D unclear. Trimming removed 5 bases from V and 6 bases from J, with 22 bases in between. This CDR3 is built from 16 residues. The germline CDR1 and CDR2 sequences are LNHNV and YYDKDF (reference sequence). As DNA, the CDR3 is TGTGCCACCAGCGGTGAGACACGCCTCGTTTCGGATGGCTACACCTTC. Its protein is CATSGETRLVSDGYTF. The full variable domain, with the rest looked up from reference TRBV15 and TRBJ1-2, is DAMVIQNPRYQVTQFGKPVTLSCSQTLNHNVMYWYQQKSSQAPKLLFHYYDKDFNNEADTPDNFQSRRPNTSFCFLDIRSPGLGDTAMYLCATSGETRLVSDGYTFGSGTRLTVV.

This clonotype was seen many times. The rearrangement links TRBV6-5 to TRBJ1-4; D might be TRBD1 (5 bases). The germline V gene encodes CDR1 MNHEY and CDR2 SVGAGI. The CDR3 loop spans 11 amino acids. CDR3: CATGLGDYLFF. The DNA of the CDR3 is TGTGCAACCGGCTTGGGGGACTATCTGTTTTTT.

This clonotype came up many times. V usage is TRBV7-9 and J usage is TRBJ2-1; 10 bases are shared with TRBD2. The CDR3 runs 15 residues. V dropped 2 bases and J dropped 3; count of bases not matched to a gene: 1. The germline V gene encodes CDR1 SEHNR and CDR2 FQNEAQ (reference sequence). DNA for the CDR3: TGTGCCAGCAGCTTACGGACTAGCGGCTACAATGAGCAGTTCTTC. Amino acids: CASSLRTSGYNEQFF. Together with reference TRBV7-9 and TRBJ2-1, the CDR3 gives the full variable domain: DTGVSQNPRHKITKRGQNVTFRCDPISEHNRLYWYRQTLGQGPEFLTYFQNEAQLEKSRLLSDRFSAERPKGSFSTLEIQRTEQGDSAMYLCASSLRTSGYNEQFFGPGTRLTVL.

This clonotype has more than one count but fewer than ten. This chain connects TRBV15 to TRBJ2-2; no clear D gene. V gave up 7 bases and J gave up 1 base, with 10 bases separating them. The CDR3 runs to 14 residues. Germline CDR1 LNHNV, CDR2 YYDKDF (reference sequence). The CDR3 spells CATNTFGNTGELFF. The CDR3 nucleotides are TGTGCCACCAACACATTCGGGAACACCGGGGAGCTGTTTTTT.

This clonotype showed up many times. In DNA, the CDR3 is TGTGCCACCATCGGGACAGGCCCACGGGGCACAGATACGCAGTATTTT. It yields the protein CATIGTGPRGTDTQYF. The J gene is TRBJ2-3, the V gene TRBV24-1; 8 bases map to TRBD1. The CDR3 sequence is 16 residues long. The J segment lost 1 base and the V segment lost 8 bases, leaving 10 bases of the junction unmatched. The germline CDR1 and CDR2 sequences are KGHDR and SFDVKD.

In regard to this clonotype: This sequence may be a read error, since a much larger clone differs from it by one base. The genes are TRBV11-2 and TRBJ1-5, with no clear D. The CDR3 runs 15 residues. The ends were cut back, 2 bases at V and 0 bases at J, with 8 bases in the middle. Germline CDR1 and CDR2: SGHAT and FQNNGV. In DNA, the CDR3 is TGTGCCAGCAGCTTAAGGTCTTATAGCAATCAGCCCCAGCATTTT. Translating gives CASSLRSYSNQPQHF.

The rearrangement links TRBV7-9 to TRBJ2-3, with 9 bases identical to TRBD2. V shed 3 bases, J shed 1 base, and the junction held 11 bases outside the gene matches. The CDR3 loop spans 18 amino acids. Looked up from germline, CDR1 is SEHNR and CDR2 is FQNEAQ (reference sequence). CDR3 region: CASSLRGGRAPRTDTQYF. The CDR3 DNA is TGTGCCAGCAGCTTGAGGGGCGGGAGGGCCCCTCGCACAGATACGCAGTATTTT.

This clonotype appeared many times. One end of the junction is discordant with germline, which a read error may explain. The chain carries TRBV29-1 and TRBJ2-5, with 8 bases that match TRBD2. This CDR3 has 14 amino acids. Germline V lookup: CDR1 SQVTM, CDR2 ANQGSEA. DNA of the CDR3: TGCAGCGTTGCTGCGGGACTAGGGCAAGAGATCCAGTACTTC. Protein: CSVAAGLGQEIQYF.

The chain couples TRBV4-2 to TRBJ1-5; D uncertain. The V gene's germline CDR1 is LGHNA and CDR2 YNFKEQ. This CDR3 is built from 15 residues. Deletions cut 0 bases from V and 6 bases from J, with 12 bases between. The CDR3 coding sequence is TGTGCCAGCAGCCAAGAGGCAGAATCATCTCAGCCCCAGCATTTT. Translation: CASSQEAESSQPQHF.